The 24 T cell receptor beta chains in this list originate from one sample, sequenced in a study of T cells in Graves' hyperthyroidism and ophthalmopathy. The CDR3 regions of TCR beta were amplified from RNA transcripts. The TCR CDR3 first-round RT-PCR relied on the HTBI primer set. TCRdb ran MiXCR on the multiplex PCR reads and lists one entry per CDR3 protein. The table has some 490,000 distinct CDR3 sequences, 22% seen once; the top ten hold 45% to 50%. Material for sequencing was blood. Every receptor here comes from a woman in her sixties or seventies with Graves' ophthalmopathy.

This sequence joins TRBV30 and TRBJ1-2; perhaps TRBD1 as D (5 bases). Trimming cost V 0 bases and J 8 bases, with 13 bases left between them. The length of the CDR3 is 13 residues. Germline V CDR1 and CDR2: GTSNPN, SVGIG (reference sequence). The CDR3 DNA follows: TGTGCCTGGAGTGTACTTGGGGGATGGGGCTACACCTTC. Translated: CAWSVLGGWGYTF.

CDR3: CASSLHEQFF. CDR3 nucleotide sequence: TGTGCCAGCAGCTTACATGAGCAGTTCTTC. V gene TRBV7-9 combines with J gene TRBJ2-1; D not resolved. Germline CDR1 and CDR2: SEHNR and FQNEAQ (reference sequence). CDR3 size: 10 residues. V was clipped by 2 bases and J by 8 bases, with 1 base between them.

This clonotype appeared many times. The V and J genes are TRBV28 and TRBJ2-7, with D tentatively TRBD1 or TRBD2 (5 bases each). Germline V gene data show CDR1 as MDHEN and CDR2 as SYDVKM. The CDR3 is made up of 13 amino acids. V was trimmed by 5 bases and J by 2 bases, leaving 10 bases between them. The CDR3 loop is CASSGGSPYEQYF. As DNA, the CDR3 is TGTGCCAGCAGTGGGGGATCCCCCTACGAGCAGTACTTC.

V usage is TRBV4-3 and J usage is TRBJ2-3; 10 positions agree with TRBD2. V gave up 1 base and J gave up 4 bases; unmatched junction bases: 11. Germline V lookup: CDR1 LGHNA, CDR2 YSLEER. CDR3 size: 18 residues. The CDR3 sequence: CASSQVRTSGPGSDTQYF. The CDR3 nucleotides read TGCGCCAGCAGCCAAGTAAGGACTAGCGGCCCTGGGTCAGATACGCAGTATTTT.

This clonotype was detected only a few times. V and J are TRBV19 and TRBJ2-2; the match to TRBD2 covers 7 bases. With 3 bases clipped from V and 4 bases from J, the junction kept 2 bases outside the gene matches. The CDR3 spans 14 residues. CDR1 and CDR2 from the germline V gene are LNHDA and SQIVND (reference sequence). CDR3 loop: CASSISGGTGELFF. Here the CDR3 DNA reads TGTGCCAGTAGTATTTCGGGGGGCACCGGGGAGCTGTTTTTT.

This clonotype was observed at least ten times. This rearrangement joins TRBV7-2 to TRBJ2-1; no clear D. This CDR3 has 14 amino acids. CDR1 and CDR2 from the germline V gene are SGHTA and FQGNSA. V lost 5 bases and J lost 7, with 15 bases in between. The CDR3 nucleotides are TGTGCCAGCAGCGAGAGACTCTGGTTTAATGAGCAGTTCTTC. It is translated as CASSERLWFNEQFF.

This chain joins TRBV13 and TRBJ2-1; no definite D call. The CDR3 loop spans 11 amino acids. CDR1 is PRHDT and CDR2 is FYEKMQ in the germline V gene (reference sequence). Trimming took 7 bases from V and 7 from J, leaving 8 bases between them. The CDR3, as DNA: TGTGCCAGCACCGTTCGGAATGAGCAGTTCTTC. Encoded protein: CASTVRNEQFF.

In the case of this clonotype: The conserved phenylalanine or tryptophan is not found at the CDR3 terminus, so this likely reflects a read error. This chain uses TRBV5-1 with TRBJ1-1, with D unresolved. V was trimmed by 3 bases and J by 4 bases, leaving 13 bases between them. This CDR3 comprises 14 residues. CDR1 is SGHRS, CDR2 YFSETQ, per germline. The CDR3 spells CASSSDQVSTEAFL. CDR3 coding DNA: TGCGCCAGCAGCTCGGATCAGGTATCCACTGAAGCTTTCCTT.

This clonotype was observed at least ten times. This chain connects TRBV28 to TRBJ2-5; D is unresolved. The CDR3 runs to 14 residues. The germline V gene encodes CDR1 MDHEN and CDR2 SYDVKM. The V and J ends lost 4 bases and 3 bases respectively, with 12 bases between them. In DNA, the CDR3 is TGTGCCAGCAGTTCCCCCGGTAGCAAAGAGACCCAGTACTTC. Translated: CASSSPGSKETQYF.

A few counts support this clonotype. This chain links TRBV7-9 with TRBJ2-7, with 8 positions matching TRBD1. With V trimmed by 2 bases and J by 2 bases, 5 bases remained unmatched. The CDR3 length is 15 residues. The V gene's germline CDR1 is SEHNR and CDR2 FQNEAQ (reference sequence). The CDR3 bases are TGTGCCAGCAGCTTAAATACAGGGGGAACCTACGAGCAGTACTTC. The encoded protein is CASSLNTGGTYEQYF.

In this sample, this clonotype turned up many times. The V call is TRBV7-2, the J call TRBJ2-1; 10 nucleotides agree with TRBD2. V gave up 7 bases and J gave up 9 bases; unmatched junction bases: 21. CDR3 size: 18 residues. Looked up from germline, CDR1 is SGHTA and CDR2 is FQGNSA. CDR3 residues: CASNIPQVGLAGATEQFF. The CDR3 nucleotides read TGTGCCAGCAACATCCCACAGGTGGGCCTAGCGGGAGCTACTGAGCAGTTCTTC.

The rearrangement links TRBV7-9 to TRBJ2-6; D not resolved. This CDR3 region has 14 residues. V dropped 10 bases and J dropped 0 bases, with 10 bases sitting between them. Germline loops: CDR1 SEHNR, CDR2 FQNEAQ (reference sequence). DNA of the CDR3: TGTGCCATCGACGCTAGCTCTGGGGCCAACGTCCTGACTTTC. This codes for CAIDASSGANVLTF.

In this sample, this clonotype turned up a few times. The chain employs TRBV25-1 and TRBJ2-5; D could derive from TRBD1 or TRBD2 (5 bases each). CDR3 length equals 14 residues. Germline V CDR1 and CDR2: MGHDK, SYGVNS. V dropped 4 bases and J dropped 5 bases, with 14 bases sitting between them. The CDR3 DNA sequence: TGTGCCAGCAGTGTAGGGGCCCCGGGGGAGACCCAGTACTTC. This gives the protein CASSVGAPGETQYF.

The chain uses TRBV6-1 and TRBJ1-4, with D unresolved. Trimming cost V 6 bases and J 8 bases, with 22 bases left between them. The CDR3 is 16 residues long. Germline CDR1 reads MNHNS; CDR2 reads SASEGT. The CDR3 loop is CASSRRSVGRREKLFF. The CDR3 DNA follows: TGTGCCAGCAGCCGCCGAAGTGTTGGCCGGCGGGAAAAACTGTTTTTT.

The chain combines TRBV2 with TRBJ2-7; no definite D call. The germline CDR1 and CDR2 sequences are SNHLY and FYNNEI. Deletions cut 5 bases from V and 2 bases from J, with 10 bases between. The CDR3 length is 13 residues. The CDR3 loop reads CASSLRWAYEQYF. The CDR3 bases are TGTGCCAGCAGTTTGCGTTGGGCCTACGAGCAGTACTTC.

The chain carries TRBV3-1 and TRBJ2-1; TRBD1 or TRBD2 may be the D gene (5 bases each). The CDR3 extends over 16 amino acids. The germline V gene has CDR1 LGHDT and CDR2 YNNKEL (reference sequence). Trimming stripped 0 bases from V and 7 bases from J, with 16 bases between. The CDR3 reads CASSQDGTIILNEQFF. The CDR3 DNA reads as TGTGCCAGCAGCCAAGACGGGACCATCATTCTGAATGAGCAGTTCTTC.

This clonotype was found a few times. The V and J genes are TRBV5-5 and TRBJ1-1, with D uncertain. This CDR3 is built from 15 residues. Trimming removed 4 bases from V and 0 bases from J, with 13 bases in between. The germline V gene encodes CDR1 SGHKS and CDR2 YYEKEE (reference sequence). The CDR3 protein is CASSNPVGMNTEAFF. CDR3 bases: TGTGCCAGCAGCAACCCGGTTGGAATGAACACTGAAGCTTTCTTT.

The J gene is TRBJ2-7, the V gene TRBV4-1; perhaps TRBD1 as D (5 bases). V was cut by 2 bases and J by 0 bases, with 20 bases left in between. Germline V gene sequence: CDR1 MGHRA, CDR2 YSYEKL. The CDR3 is 18 residues long. CDR3 bases: TGCGCCAGCAGCCAACGATTCGTACAGGACAAATCCTCCTACGAGCAGTACTTC. It translates to CASSQRFVQDKSSYEQYF.

As DNA, the CDR3 is TGTGCCAGCAGCTTAGATTCCGGGGGAGAGACCCAGTACTTC. Translating gives CASSLDSGGETQYF. The V and J genes are TRBV11-2 and TRBJ2-5, with a weak D call TRBD2 (6 bases). The CDR3 covers 14 residues. The ends were cut back, 0 bases at V and 4 bases at J, with 9 bases in the middle. The germline V gene encodes CDR1 SGHAT and CDR2 FQNNGV. Combining the CDR3 with reference TRBV11-2 and TRBJ2-5 gives the whole variable domain EAGVAQSPRYKIIEKRQSVAFWCNPISGHATLYWYQQILGQGPKLLIQFQNNGVVDDSQLPKDRFSAERLKGVDSTLKIQPAKLEDSAVYLCASSLDSGGETQYFGPGTRLLVL.

The V and J genes are TRBV7-9 and TRBJ1-2; D not resolved. Germline lookup yields CDR1 SEHNR and CDR2 FQNEAQ (reference sequence). The CDR3 consists of 13 residues. The V end lost 5 bases, the J end lost 1 base, and 8 bases lay between the germline ends. CDR3 residues: CASSLHDNYGYTF. DNA of the CDR3: TGTGCCAGCAGCCTTCACGATAACTATGGCTACACCTTC.

This clonotype has just a few counts. The V and J genes are TRBV19 and TRBJ1-6; no clear D. Per the germline V gene, CDR1 is LNHDA and CDR2 is SQIVND (reference sequence). The CDR3 totals 13 residues. Trimming cost V 7 bases and J 4 bases, with 8 bases left between them. CDR3 coding DNA: TGTGCCAGTACAAGGGAATATAATTCACCCCTCCACTTT. This encodes CASTREYNSPLHF.

On this clonotype: This may arise from a read error, as a much more abundant clone is one base away. This rearrangement joins TRBV12-3 or TRBV12-4 to TRBJ1-1, with D maybe TRBD1 (5 bases). CDR3 length: 15 amino acids. The CDR3 nucleotides are TGTACCAGCAGTGACCCCGGGACGGGGAACACTGAAGCTTTCTTT. Encoded protein: CTSSDPGTGNTEAFF.

In its sample, this clonotype was seen many times. V and J are TRBV11-2 and TRBJ2-1; 10 positions match TRBD2. The CDR3 covers 20 residues. The V segment lost 0 bases and the J segment 0 bases; nucleotides outside the gene matches: 11. Germline CDR1 SGHAT, CDR2 FQNNGV. The CDR3 DNA sequence: TGTGCCAGCAGCTTAGATTCCTGGACTAGCGGTGCCAGCTCCTACAATGAGCAGTTCTTC. Protein sequence: CASSLDSWTSGASSYNEQFF.

This clonotype was detected many times. The rearrangement uses TRBV29-1 and TRBJ2-3; 13 bases fit TRBD2. The CDR3 consists of 16 residues. Trimming cost V 0 bases and J 14 bases; bases outside gene matches: 14. CDR1 is SQVTM and CDR2 is ANQGSEA in the germline V gene. CDR3 region: CSVEDLRTSGSRDAYF. In DNA form, the CDR3 reads TGCAGCGTTGAAGATCTGCGGACTAGCGGGAGTCGGGACGCGTATTTT.